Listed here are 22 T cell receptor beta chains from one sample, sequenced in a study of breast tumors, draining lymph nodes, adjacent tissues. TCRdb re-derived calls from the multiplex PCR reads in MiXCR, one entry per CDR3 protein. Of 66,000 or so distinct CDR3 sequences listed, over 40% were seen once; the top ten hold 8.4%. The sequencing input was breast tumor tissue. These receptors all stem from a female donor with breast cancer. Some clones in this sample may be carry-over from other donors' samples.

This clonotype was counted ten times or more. The CDR3 DNA is TGCAGTGCTAGGCTTCGGGGCCGAGTATACACAGATACGCAGTATTTT. This encodes CSARLRGRVYTDTQYF. This chain uses TRBV20-1 with TRBJ2-3, with D perhaps given as TRBD1 or TRBD2 (5 bases each). The CDR3 consists of 16 residues. V dropped 3 bases and J dropped 2 bases, with 18 bases sitting between them. Looked up from germline, CDR1 is DFQATT and CDR2 is SNEGSKA (reference sequence).

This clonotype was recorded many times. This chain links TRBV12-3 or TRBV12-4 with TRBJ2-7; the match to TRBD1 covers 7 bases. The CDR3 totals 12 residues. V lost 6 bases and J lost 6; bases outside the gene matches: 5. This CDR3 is CASRKTGSEQYF. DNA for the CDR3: TGTGCCAGCAGAAAGACAGGGTCCGAGCAGTACTTC.

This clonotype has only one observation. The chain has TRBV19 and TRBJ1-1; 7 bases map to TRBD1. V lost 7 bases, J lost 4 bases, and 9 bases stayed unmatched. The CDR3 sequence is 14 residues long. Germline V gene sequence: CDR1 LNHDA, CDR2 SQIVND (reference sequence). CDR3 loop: CASITQGVSTEAFF. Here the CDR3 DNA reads TGTGCCAGTATTACCCAGGGGGTGAGCACTGAAGCTTTCTTT.

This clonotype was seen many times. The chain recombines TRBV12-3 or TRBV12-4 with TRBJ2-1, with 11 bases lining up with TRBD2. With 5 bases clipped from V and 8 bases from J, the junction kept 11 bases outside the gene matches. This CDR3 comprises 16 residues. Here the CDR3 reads CASSPALAGEFDEQFF. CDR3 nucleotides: TGTGCCAGCAGTCCCGCACTAGCGGGAGAATTCGATGAGCAGTTCTTC.

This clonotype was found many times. CDR3 in amino acids: CSARDGYGGRTGELFF. DNA of the CDR3: TGCAGTGCTAGAGATGGTTACGGAGGGCGCACCGGGGAGCTGTTTTTT. The chain couples TRBV20-1 to TRBJ2-2; TRBD2 might be the D (6 bases). The CDR3 has 16 amino acids. Germline loops: CDR1 DFQATT, CDR2 SNEGSKA (reference sequence). V lost 0 bases and J lost 4, with 15 bases in between.

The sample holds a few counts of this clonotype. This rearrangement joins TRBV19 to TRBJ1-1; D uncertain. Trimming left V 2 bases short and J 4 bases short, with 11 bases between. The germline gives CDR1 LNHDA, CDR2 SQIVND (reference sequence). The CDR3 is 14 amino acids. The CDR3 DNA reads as TGTGCCAGTAGTATATCTGGGAGTGGCACTGAAGCTTTCTTT. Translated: CASSISGSGTEAFF.

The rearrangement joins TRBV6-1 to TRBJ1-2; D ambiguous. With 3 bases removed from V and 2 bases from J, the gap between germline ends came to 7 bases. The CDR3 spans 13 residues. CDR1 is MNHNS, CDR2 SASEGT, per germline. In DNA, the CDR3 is TGTGCCAGCAGTGAGAGGCGGAACTATGGCTACACCTTC. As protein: CASSERRNYGYTF.

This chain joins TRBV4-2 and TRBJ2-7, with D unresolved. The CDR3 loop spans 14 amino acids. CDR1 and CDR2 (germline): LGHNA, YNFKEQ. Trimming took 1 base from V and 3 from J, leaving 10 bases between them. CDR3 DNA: TGTGCCAGCAGCCAAGGACCCTTAAACTACGAGCAGTACTTC. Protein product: CASSQGPLNYEQYF.

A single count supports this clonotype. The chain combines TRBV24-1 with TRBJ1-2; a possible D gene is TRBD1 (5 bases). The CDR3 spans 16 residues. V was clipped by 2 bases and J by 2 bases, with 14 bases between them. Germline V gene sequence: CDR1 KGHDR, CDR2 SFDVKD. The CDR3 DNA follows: TGTGCCACCAGTGATTGGTCGGGGGGGAGGAACTATGGCTACACCTTC. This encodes CATSDWSGGRNYGYTF.

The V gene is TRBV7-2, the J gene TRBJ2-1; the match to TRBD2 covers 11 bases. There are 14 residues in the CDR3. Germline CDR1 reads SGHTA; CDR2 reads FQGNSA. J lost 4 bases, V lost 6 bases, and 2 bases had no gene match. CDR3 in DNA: TGTGCCAGCAGGACTAGCGGGGTATACAATGAGCAGTTCTTC. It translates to CASRTSGVYNEQFF.

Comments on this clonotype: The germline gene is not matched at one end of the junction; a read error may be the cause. The DNA for the CDR3 is TGTGCCAGCAGTGCAGGGAATCAGCCCCGGCATTTT. Protein: CASSAGNQPRHF. The V call is TRBV25-1, the J call TRBJ1-5, with a tentative D call TRBD1 (5 bases). The CDR3 contains 12 residues. Per the germline V gene, CDR1 is MGHDK and CDR2 is SYGVNS.

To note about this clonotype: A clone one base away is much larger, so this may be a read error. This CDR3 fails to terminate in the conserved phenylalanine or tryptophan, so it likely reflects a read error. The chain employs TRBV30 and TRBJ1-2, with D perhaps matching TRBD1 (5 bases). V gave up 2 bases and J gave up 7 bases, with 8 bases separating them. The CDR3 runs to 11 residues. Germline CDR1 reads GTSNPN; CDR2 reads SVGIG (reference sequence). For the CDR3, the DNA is TGTGCCTGGAGTAGACAGTTTGGCTACACCTCC. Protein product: CAWSRQFGYTS.

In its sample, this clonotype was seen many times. This chain's CDR3 is CASEVSGTGVEKLFF. CDR3 nucleotides: TGTGCCAGTGAGGTTTCCGGGACAGGGGTGGAAAAACTGTTTTTT. The chain combines TRBV19 with TRBJ1-4; 10 bases match TRBD1. V lost 8 bases and J lost 8; bases outside the gene matches: 11. This CDR3 region has 15 residues. CDR1 and CDR2 (germline): LNHDA, SQIVND (reference sequence).

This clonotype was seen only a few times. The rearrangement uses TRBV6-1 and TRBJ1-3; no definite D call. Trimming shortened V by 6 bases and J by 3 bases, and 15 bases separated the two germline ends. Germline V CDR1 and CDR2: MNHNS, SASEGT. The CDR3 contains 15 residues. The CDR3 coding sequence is TGTGCCAGCAGCCTGGCGGGGAGGGTTGGAAACACCATATATTTT. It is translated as CASSLAGRVGNTIYF.

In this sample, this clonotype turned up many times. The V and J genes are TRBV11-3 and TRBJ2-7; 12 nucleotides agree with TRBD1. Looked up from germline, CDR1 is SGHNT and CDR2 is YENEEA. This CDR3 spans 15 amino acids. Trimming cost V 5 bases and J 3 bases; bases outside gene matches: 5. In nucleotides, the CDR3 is TGTGCCAGCAGCGACGGGACAGGGGGCATCTACGAGCAGTACTTC. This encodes CASSDGTGGIYEQYF. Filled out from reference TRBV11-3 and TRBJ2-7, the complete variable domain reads EAGVVQSPRYKIIEKKQPVAFWCNPISGHNTLYWYLQNLGQGPELLIRYENEEAVDDSQLPKDRFSAERLKGVDSTLKIQPAELGDSAVYLCASSDGTGGIYEQYFGPGTRLTVT.

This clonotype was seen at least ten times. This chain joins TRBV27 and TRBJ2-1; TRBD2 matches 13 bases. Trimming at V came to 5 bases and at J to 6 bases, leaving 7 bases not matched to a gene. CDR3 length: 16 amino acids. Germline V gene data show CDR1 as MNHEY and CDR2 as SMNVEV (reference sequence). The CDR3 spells CASSITGLAGANEQFF. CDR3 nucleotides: TGTGCCAGCAGTATCACCGGACTAGCGGGAGCCAATGAGCAGTTCTTC.

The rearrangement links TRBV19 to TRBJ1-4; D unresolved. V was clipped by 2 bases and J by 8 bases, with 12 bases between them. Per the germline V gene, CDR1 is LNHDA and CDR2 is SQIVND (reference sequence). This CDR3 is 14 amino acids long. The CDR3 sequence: CASSIQGIREKLFF. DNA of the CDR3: TGTGCCAGTAGTATACAAGGGATTCGGGAAAAACTGTTTTTT.

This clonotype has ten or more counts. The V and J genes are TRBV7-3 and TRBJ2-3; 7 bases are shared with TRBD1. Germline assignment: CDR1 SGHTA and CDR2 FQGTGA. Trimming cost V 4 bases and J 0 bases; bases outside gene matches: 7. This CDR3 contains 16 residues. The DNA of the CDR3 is TGTGCCAGCAGCTCTTCAGGGGGTATGAGCACAGATACGCAGTATTTT. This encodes CASSSSGGMSTDTQYF.

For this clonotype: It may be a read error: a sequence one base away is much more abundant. CDR3 sequence (DNA): TGTGCCGGCAGTCGCCGAGCCAGCAATCAGCCCCAGCATTTT. Translating it yields CAGSRRASNQPQHF. The chain is built from TRBV6-7 and TRBJ1-5, with D uncertain. Being an ORF, TRBV6-7 has a function that is uncertain. The CDR3 runs to 14 residues.

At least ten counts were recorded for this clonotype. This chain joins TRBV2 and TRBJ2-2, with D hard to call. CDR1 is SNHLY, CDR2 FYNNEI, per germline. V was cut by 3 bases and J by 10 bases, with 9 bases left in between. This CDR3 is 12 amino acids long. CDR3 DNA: TGTGCCAGCAGTGATGGCACCCCGGAGCTGTTTTTT. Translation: CASSDGTPELFF.

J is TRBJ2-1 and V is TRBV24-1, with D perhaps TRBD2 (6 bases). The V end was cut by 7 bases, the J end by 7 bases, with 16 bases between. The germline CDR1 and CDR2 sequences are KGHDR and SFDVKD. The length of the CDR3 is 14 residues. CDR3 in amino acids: CATSPAAGRNEQFF. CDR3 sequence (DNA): TGTGCCACCAGCCCTGCGGCGGGGAGGAATGAGCAGTTCTTC.

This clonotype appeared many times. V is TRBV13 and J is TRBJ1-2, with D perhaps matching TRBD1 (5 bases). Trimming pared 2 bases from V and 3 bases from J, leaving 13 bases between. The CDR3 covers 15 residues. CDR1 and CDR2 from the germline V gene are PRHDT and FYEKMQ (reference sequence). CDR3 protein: CASSLNSREYYGYTF. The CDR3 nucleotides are TGTGCCAGCAGCTTAAACTCCAGGGAATACTATGGCTACACCTTC.